This record covers a single T cell receptor beta chain. Its specificity is not known. The authors negatively isolated CD8+ and CD4+ T cells and FACS-enriched TEMRA cells. The sample comes from a study of CD8 T cells in Susac syndrome. General study findings and limits: Clonal CD8+ expansion in Susac was highest in TEMRA cells and active patients.

Reverse transcription of roughly 0.5 to 1 ug RNA was carried out with random hexamers. TCRdb re-called the immunoSEQ multiplex PCR reads with MiXCR, one entry per CDR3 protein. The sample has approximately 120,000 distinct CDR3 sequences, 90% to 95% seen once. Trimming removed 2 bases from V and 3 bases from J, with 10 bases in between. The CDR3 covers 14 residues. Germline CDR1 and CDR2: SGHVS and FQNEAQ. The sequenced material came from CD8+ T cells from PBMCs. The sequence was obtained from a human donor with Susac syndrome. The chain joins TRBV7-8 to TRBJ1-1; D remains ambiguous. As DNA, the CDR3 is TGTGCCAGCAGCTTAAGCCAGGTCCACACTGAAGCTTTCTTT. The encoded protein is CASSLSQVHTEAFF.